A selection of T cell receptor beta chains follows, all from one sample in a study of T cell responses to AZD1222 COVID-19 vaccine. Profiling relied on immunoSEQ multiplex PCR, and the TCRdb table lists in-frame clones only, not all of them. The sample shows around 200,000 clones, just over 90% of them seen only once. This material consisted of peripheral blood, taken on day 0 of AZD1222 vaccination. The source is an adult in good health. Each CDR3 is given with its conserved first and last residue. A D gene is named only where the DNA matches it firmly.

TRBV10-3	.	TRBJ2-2	CAISGSAVDTGELFF	TGTGCCATCAGTGGATCAGCGGTGGACACCGGGGAGCTGTTTTTT
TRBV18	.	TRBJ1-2	CASSPPGEGANYGYTF	TGTGCCAGCTCACCACCGGGGGAGGGAGCTAACTATGGCTACACCTTC
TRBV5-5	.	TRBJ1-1	CASSFFLDSAAEAFF	TGTGCCAGCAGCTTCTTCTTGGACAGCGCGGCTGAAGCTTTCTTT
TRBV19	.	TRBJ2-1	CASSFLSGEQFF	TGTGCCAGTAGTTTCTTAAGCGGCGAGCAGTTCTTC
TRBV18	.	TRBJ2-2	CASSPAVATGELFF	TGTGCCAGCTCACCAGCGGTCGCCACCGGGGAGCTGTTTTTT
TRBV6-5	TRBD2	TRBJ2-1	CASSQLAAGGEQFF	TGTGCCAGCAGTCAGCTAGCGGCCGGAGGGGAGCAGTTCTTC
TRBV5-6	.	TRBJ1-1	CASKGVRGTEAFF	TGTGCCAGCAAGGGGGTACGAGGCACTGAAGCTTTCTTT
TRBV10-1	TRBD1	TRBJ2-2	CASSPRTGNTGELFF	TGCGCCAGCAGTCCCCGGACAGGGAACACCGGGGAGCTGTTTTTT
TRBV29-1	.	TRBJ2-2	CSVEDLRQDTGELFF	TGCAGCGTTGAAGATCTTCGCCAAGACACCGGGGAGCTGTTTTTT
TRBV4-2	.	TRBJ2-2	CASSQAVRLVSSGELFF	TGTGCCAGCAGCCAAGCCGTCAGACTCGTAAGTTCCGGGGAGCTGTTTTTT